This T cell receptor (beta chain) was observed in a study of blood T cell repertoires in COVID-19. About the study: Samples taken during acute and convalescent COVID-19 were collected in the United States, Italy and Spain.

Recovered Cohort 3 donors showed two negative PCRs, clearance, or symptom resolution. TCRdb's table, derived via immunoSEQ multiplex PCR, lists solely in-frame clones and lacks some. This sample has 200,000 to 250,000 clones, with roughly 86% found just once. The germline CDR1 and CDR2 sequences are SGHRS and YFSETQ. The J segment lost 2 bases and the V segment lost 6 bases, leaving 5 bases of the junction unmatched. The CDR3 runs 14 residues. The chain recombines TRBV5-1 with TRBJ2-7; TRBD1 matches 10 bases. The receptor was isolated from a woman between 45 and 60 years old who had recovered from COVID-19. The sequenced sample was PBMCs or T cells enriched from blood (not recorded which). Here the CDR3 reads CASTAGTGAYEQYF. Written as DNA, the CDR3 is TGCGCCAGCACAGCCGGGACAGGGGCCTACGAGCAGTACTTC.